These 20 T cell receptor beta chains share one sample of origin, sequenced in a study of cytomegalovirus exposure and HLA in healthy donors. A multiplex PCR was run with 60 Vbeta primers and 13 Jbeta primers. This table comes from immunoSEQ multiplex PCR, and its TCRdb copy is limited to in-frame clones, with some not included. The sample contains roughly 130,000 clones, around four fifths of which appear only once. The source material was PBMCs. These receptors were taken from a boy aged 5 to 17 in good health and CMV-seronegative.

This clone was seen more than once but under ten times. The chain carries TRBV2 and TRBJ2-5; D may be TRBD2 (5 bases). V was trimmed by 4 bases and J by 2 bases, leaving 8 bases between them. Germline lookup yields CDR1 SNHLY and CDR2 FYNNEI. This CDR3 is 13 amino acids long. CDR3 DNA: TGTGCCAGCAGTGGACTATTGCAAGAGACCCAGTACTTC. Amino acid sequence: CASSGLLQETQYF.

J is TRBJ2-7 and V is TRBV7-6; perhaps TRBD2 as D (6 bases). CDR3 size: 16 residues. V was trimmed by 4 bases and J by 0 bases, leaving 16 bases between them. The germline V gene encodes CDR1 SGHVS and CDR2 FNYEAQ. For the CDR3, the DNA is TGTGCCAGCAGCTGGGAAGCGGGTTCCTTCTCCTACGAGCAGTACTTC. Encoded protein: CASSWEAGSFSYEQYF.

The table lists this clone with a few counts. The chain links TRBV30 to TRBJ2-7; D perhaps matches TRBD2 (6 bases). V lost 0 bases, J lost 6 bases, and 9 bases lay in between. The germline V gene has CDR1 GTSNPN and CDR2 SVGIG (reference sequence). CDR3 length: 12 amino acids. The CDR3 nucleotides are TGTGCCTGGAGTGTAGTGGGAGGCGAGCAGTACTTC. This encodes CAWSVVGGEQYF. Together with reference TRBV30 and TRBJ2-7, the CDR3 gives the full variable domain: SQTIHQWPATLVQPVGSPLSLECTVEGTSNPNLYWYRQAAGRGLQLLFYSVGIGQISSEVPQNLSASRPQDRQFILSSKKLLLSDSGFYLCAWSVVGGEQYFGPGTRLTVT.

This clone came up a few times. V usage is TRBV5-4 and J usage is TRBJ2-1; 11 bases map to TRBD2. Losses at the gene ends were 2 bases for V and 7 bases for J; bases not matched to a gene: 5. Per the germline V gene, CDR1 is SGHNT and CDR2 is YYREEE (reference sequence). The CDR3 has 15 amino acids. CDR3 sequence reads: CASSFPLAGVNEQFF. Here the CDR3 DNA reads TGTGCCAGCAGCTTCCCACTAGCGGGAGTAAATGAGCAGTTCTTC. Full variable domain (remainder filled in from reference TRBV5-4 and TRBJ2-1): ETGVTQSPTHLIKTRGQQVTLRCSSQSGHNTVSWYQQALGQGPQFIFQYYREEENGRGNFPPRFSGLQFPNYSSELNVNALELDDSALYLCASSFPLAGVNEQFFGPGTRLTVL.

Concerning this clone itself: Other DNA sequences in this sample translate to the same CDR3. The gene calls are TRBV4-2 and TRBJ2-7; TRBD1 matches 7 bases. The CDR3 covers 15 residues. V shed 1 base, J shed 3 bases, and the junction held 6 bases outside the gene matches. Germline CDR1 and CDR2: LGHNA and YNFKEQ. The DNA of the CDR3 is TGTGCCAGCAGCCAAGCTGGGGCAGGGGGCTACGAGCAGTACTTC. This codes for CASSQAGAGGYEQYF.

The rearrangement uses TRBV20-1 and TRBJ2-7; D remains unclear. The CDR3 loop spans 11 amino acids. Trimming removed 7 bases from V and 4 bases from J, with 11 bases in between. Germline V gene sequence: CDR1 DFQATT, CDR2 SNEGSKA (reference sequence). CDR3 in amino acids: CSVLNKYEQYF. The CDR3 DNA reads TGCAGTGTTTTAAACAAATACGAGCAGTACTTC.

This chain links TRBV5-1 with TRBJ1-1; 9 bases align to TRBD1. J lost 1 base, V lost 4 bases, and 5 bases had no gene match. Germline CDR1 is SGHRS and CDR2 is YFSETQ. This CDR3 has 15 residues. The CDR3 loop reads CASSPDRGANTEAFF. CDR3 nucleotide sequence: TGCGCCAGCAGCCCTGACAGGGGGGCGAACACTGAAGCTTTCTTT.

V usage is TRBV30 and J usage is TRBJ2-1; no clear D gene. Germline CDR1 GTSNPN, CDR2 SVGIG (reference sequence). Trimming took off 3 bases at V and 0 bases at J, with 6 bases between the two ends. The CDR3 length is 13 residues. The CDR3 sequence: CAWSGSSYNEQFF. CDR3 sequence (DNA): TGTGCCTGGAGCGGTAGCTCCTACAATGAGCAGTTCTTC.

This clone was detected only once. V and J are TRBV19 and TRBJ1-5; D ambiguous. The CDR3 is 16 residues long. Germline V gene data show CDR1 as LNHDA and CDR2 as SQIVND (reference sequence). Between the trimmed V and J ends, which lost 6 bases and 0 bases, there was a span of 15 bases. The CDR3 DNA follows: TGTGCCAGTAGACACAGCCAGCAGATTAGCAATCAGCCCCAGCATTTT. Translated: CASRHSQQISNQPQHF.

This rearrangement joins TRBV4-1 to TRBJ1-6; D gene uncertain. The CDR3 spans 16 residues. Germline V CDR1 and CDR2: MGHRA, YSYEKL. Trimming pared 4 bases from V and 6 bases from J, leaving 16 bases between. CDR3 bases: TGCGCCAGCAGCCTAACGCCCCAACAGACTAATTCACCCCTCCACTTT. Translated, it gives CASSLTPQQTNSPLHF.

This clone was seen a handful of times. The chain combines TRBV10-3 with TRBJ2-7, with D possibly TRBD1 on 6 matching bases. Trimming pared 8 bases from V and 1 base from J, leaving 15 bases between. Per the germline V gene, CDR1 is ENHRY and CDR2 is SYGVKD. The CDR3 runs to 14 residues. The CDR3 loop reads CAIGWSTGSYEQYF. The CDR3 nucleotides read TGTGCCATCGGCTGGAGCACAGGGTCCTACGAGCAGTACTTC.

The chain couples TRBV30 to TRBJ2-3; D is perhaps TRBD2 (6 bases). This CDR3 spans 14 amino acids. CDR1 is GTSNPN, CDR2 SVGIG, per germline (reference sequence). V lost 4 bases to trimming and J lost 5 bases, with 16 bases between them. DNA of the CDR3: TGTGCCTGGACGATGGCGGGACTTGTAGATACGCAGTATTTT. Translated: CAWTMAGLVDTQYF.

The V gene is TRBV2, the J gene TRBJ2-2, with 11 bases fitting TRBD2. In germline, CDR1 is SNHLY, CDR2 FYNNEI. Trimming at V came to 10 bases and at J to 6 bases, leaving 7 bases not matched to a gene. The CDR3 has 14 amino acids. The CDR3 reads CAILAGGPAGELFF. The CDR3 region has the DNA TGTGCCATCTTAGCGGGAGGGCCGGCCGGGGAGCTGTTTTTT.

DNA of the CDR3: TGTGCCAGCACCATAGACCCGGGATCCTACAATGAGCAGTTCTTC. This codes for CASTIDPGSYNEQFF. The chain links TRBV27 to TRBJ2-1, with D perhaps matching TRBD2 (5 bases). CDR1 MNHEY and CDR2 SMNVEV come from the germline V gene (reference sequence). The CDR3 contains 15 residues. Trimming removed 7 bases at V and 1 base at J, with 14 bases between.

V usage is TRBV19 and J usage is TRBJ2-7; the D is unclear. Trimming stripped 5 bases from V and 5 bases from J, with 7 bases between. The germline V gene encodes CDR1 LNHDA and CDR2 SQIVND (reference sequence). The CDR3 has 11 amino acids. CDR3 nucleotide sequence: TGTGCCAGTAGTTCCCGGGACGAGCAGTACTTC. Its translation: CASSSRDEQYF.

V gene TRBV5-6 combines with J gene TRBJ2-2; TRBD1 is a possible D gene (5 bases). This CDR3 region has 15 residues. Trimming removed 1 base from V and 4 bases from J, with 11 bases in between. From germline, CDR1 is SGHDT and CDR2 YYEEEE. The CDR3 sequence is CASSLTGGGTGELFF. CDR3 sequence (DNA): TGTGCCAGCAGCTTGACAGGCGGTGGCACCGGGGAGCTGTTTTTT.

A word on this clone: At one end, the junction sequence differs from germline, possibly due to a read error. The chain recombines TRBV7-9 with TRBJ2-1; 7 bases line up with TRBD1. The CDR3 totals 19 residues. Germline V lookup: CDR1 SEHNR, CDR2 FQNEAQ (reference sequence). Written as DNA, the CDR3 is TGTTCCAGCAGCTTAGCGCAGACAGGGTACCACCCGAAAAACAATGAGCAGTTCTTC. Its translation: CSSSLAQTGYHPKNNEQFF. The full variable domain, its missing parts supplied by reference TRBV7-9 and TRBJ2-1, is DTGVSQNPRHKITKRGQNVTFRCDPISEHNRLYWYRQTLGQGPEFLTYFQNEAQLEKSRLLSDRFSAERPKGSFSTLEIQRTEQGDSAMYLCSSSLAQTGYHPKNNEQFFGPGTRLTVL.

The gene calls are TRBV6-1 and TRBJ1-5; D gene uncertain. CDR3 size: 15 residues. Germline V gene sequence: CDR1 MNHNS, CDR2 SASEGT. V lost 3 bases and J 0 bases, leaving 9 bases between the germline ends. The CDR3 DNA is TGTGCCAGCAGTGAGATCGGGATTAGCAATCAGCCCCAGCATTTT. It encodes CASSEIGISNQPQHF.

V usage is TRBV7-3 and J usage is TRBJ2-5, with 9 bases matching TRBD1. This CDR3 has 15 residues. V shed 5 bases, J shed 4 bases, and the junction held 8 bases outside the gene matches. Germline V lookup: CDR1 SGHTA, CDR2 FQGTGA. CDR3 in amino acids: CASSLGQGPPETQYF. CDR3 nucleotide sequence: TGTGCCAGCAGCCTCGGACAGGGGCCCCCAGAGACCCAGTACTTC.

Of note for this clone: The same CDR3 also results from other DNA sequences found in this sample. This rearrangement joins TRBV11-2 to TRBJ2-5, with 11 nucleotides matching TRBD2. Germline V gene data show CDR1 as SGHAT and CDR2 as FQNNGV. CDR3 size: 14 residues. J lost 5 bases, V lost 5 bases, and 4 bases had no gene match. CDR3 in amino acids: CASSPRTSGETQYF. CDR3 bases: TGTGCCAGCAGCCCCAGGACTAGCGGGGAGACCCAGTACTTC.